The entry that follows covers one T cell receptor beta chain sequence. Assay: immunoSEQ multiplex PCR; the TCRdb copy retains only in-frame clones and omits some. The sample carries 45,000 to 60,000 clones, 82% recorded once. The data were taken from a study of blood T cell repertoires in COVID-19. The CDR3 sequence is 17 residues long. Germline loops: CDR1 SGHTA, CDR2 FQGNSA. Trimming cost V 6 bases and J 0 bases, with 15 bases left between them. The sequenced sample consisted of peripheral blood. The receptor was derived from a human donor with acute or convalescent COVID-19. The donor label of this sample is uncertain. The chain is built from TRBV7-2 and TRBJ1-6; possible D gene TRBD1, 5 bases. The chain's CDR3 is CASRQAGGSSYNSPLHF. The DNA of the CDR3 is TGTGCCAGCAGACAAGCGGGGGGGAGCTCCTATAATTCACCCCTCCACTTT. Looking up the rest from reference TRBV7-2 and TRBJ1-6 gives the full variable domain: GAGVSQSPSNKVTEKGKDVELRCDPISGHTALYWYRQSLGQGLEFLIYFQGNSAPDKSGLPSDRFSAERTGGSVSTLTIQRTQQEDSAVYLCASRQAGGSSYNSPLHFGNGTRLTVT.